This T cell receptor beta chain was captured in a study of cytomegalovirus exposure and HLA in healthy donors. Study background: Earlier, some 180 million T cells were analyzed, and fewer than 120 million unique TCR beta sequences were found among them. Overall study results and limits: Presence/absence comparisons presumed near-even sequencing depth among donors. Analysis was carried out at a later point, and it linked a missense DCLRE1C variant to TCR beta V- and J-gene trimming.

These donors, healthy bone marrow donors, were studied. The PCR employed 60 Vbeta primers together with 13 Jbeta primers. The data were produced by immunoSEQ multiplex PCR, yet TCRdb's version contains in-frame clones alone and is incomplete. The sample lists some 100,000 clones, 70% to 80% occurring once. As concerns this clone: Its matching antigen is unknown.

The CDR3 consists of 14 residues. The V gene lost 2 bases and the J gene lost 0 bases, with 9 bases spanning the gap. From germline, CDR1 is SGHRS and CDR2 YFSETQ. Specimen: PBMCs. The chain has TRBV5-1 and TRBJ2-7; D possibly corresponds to TRBD1 (6 bases). The TCR was taken from a male donor in good health and CMV-seropositive. The CDR3 protein is CASSFQGPSYEQYF. CDR3 in DNA: TGCGCCAGCAGCTTTCAGGGGCCCTCCTACGAGCAGTACTTC.